A selection of T cell receptor beta chains follows, all from one sample in a study of blood T cell repertoires in COVID-19. TCRdb's table, derived via immunoSEQ multiplex PCR, lists solely in-frame clones and lacks some. There are roughly 330,000 clones in the sample; 65% to 85% occur only once, and 1.2% lies in the top ten. The specimen sequenced was peripheral blood. These receptors originate from a woman aged 45-65 years with acute or convalescent COVID-19. Each CDR3 is given with its conserved first and last residue. A D gene is named only where the DNA matches it firmly. Some rows have no size entry. The others give once, few or many, or a class for an expanded clone.

TRBJ1-1 NA NA TRBV5-1 CASSLSAEWGGTEAFF TGCGCCAGCAGCTTAAGCGCCGAATGGGGGGGAACTGAAGCTTTCTTT
TRBJ2-5 NA NA TRBV30 CAWSLGGETQYF TGTGCCTGGAGTCTAGGGGGAGAGACCCAGTACTTC
TRBJ2-1 TRBD2 NA TRBV7-9 CASSFGTSGSDNEQFF TGTGCCAGCAGCTTTGGGACTAGCGGGTCGGACAATGAGCAGTTCTTC
TRBJ2-3 TRBD1 NA TRBV10-3 CAKGQGPDTQYF TGTGCCAAAGGACAGGGACCAGATACGCAGTATTTT
TRBJ2-2 TRBD2 few TRBV3-1/TRBV3-2 CASSLGLAGAPGELFF TGTGCCAGCAGCCTCGGACTAGCGGGAGCCCCCGGGGAGCTGTTTTTT
TRBJ2-5 TRBD1 NA TRBV6-5 CASRATGGGETQYF TGTGCCAGCAGAGCCACAGGGGGCGGAGAGACCCAGTACTTC
TRBJ2-2 TRBD1 NA TRBV5-8 CASSPGTGYGELFF TGTGCCAGCAGCCCAGGGACAGGGTACGGGGAGCTGTTTTTT
TRBJ1-1 TRBD1 NA TRBV5-1 CASSLEGQGRYEAFF TGCGCCAGCAGCTTGGAGGGACAGGGTCGCTATGAAGCTTTCTTT
TRBJ2-3 TRBD1 NA TRBV3-1/TRBV3-2 CASSQGPGQSTDTQYF TGTGCCAGCAGCCAAGGCCCGGGACAGAGCACAGATACGCAGTATTTT
TRBJ2-7 NA NA TRBV3-1/TRBV3-2 CASSPGGVRPYEQYF TGTGCCAGCAGCCCCGGAGGGGTCCGACCCTACGAGCAGTACTTC
TRBJ1-2 TRBD1 NA TRBV3-1/TRBV3-2 CASSQGTGENYGYTF TGTGCCAGCAGCCAGGGGACAGGAGAAAACTATGGCTACACCTTC
TRBJ1-2 TRBD1 NA TRBV6-5 CASSSDRDYGYTF TGTGCCAGCAGTTCGGACAGGGACTATGGCTACACCTTC
TRBJ1-4 TRBD1 NA TRBV19 CASSGWTGHNEKLFF TGTGCCAGTAGTGGGTGGACAGGGCATAATGAAAAACTGTTTTTT
TRBJ2-4 NA NA TRBV7-2 CASSLSQGDIQYF TGTGCCAGCAGCTTGTCACAGGGAGACATTCAGTACTTC
TRBJ2-1 TRBD1 NA TRBV2 CASTGTANNEQFF TGTGCCAGTACCGGGACAGCCAACAATGAGCAGTTCTTC
TRBJ1-3 NA once TRBV3-1/TRBV3-2 CASSQAAGAGNTIYF TGTGCCAGCAGCCAAGCGGCAGGGGCTGGAAACACCATATATTTT
TRBJ2-7 NA NA TRBV3-1/TRBV3-2 CASSQDRGGEQYF TGTGCCAGCAGCCAAGATAGGGGAGGAGAGCAGTACTTC
TRBJ2-5 TRBD1 NA TRBV6-5 CASTFGQDQEIQYF TGTGCCAGCACATTCGGACAGGATCAAGAGATCCAGTACTTC
TRBJ1-5 TRBD1 NA TRBV24-1 CVTSDFRGLNQPQHF TGTGTCACCAGTGATTTCAGGGGGCTCAATCAGCCCCAGCATTTT
TRBJ1-1 TRBD1 NA TRBV4-2 CASSQRQGTLEAFF TGTGCCAGCAGCCAGAGACAGGGGACCCTTGAAGCTTTCTTT
TRBJ1-2 TRBD1 NA TRBV29-1 CSVEPGTGSVGYTF TGCAGCGTTGAACCCGGGACAGGTTCAGTTGGCTACACCTTC
TRBJ2-7 TRBD1 NA TRBV11-2 CASSSRTGGIEQYF TGTGCCAGCAGCAGCCGGACAGGGGGCATCGAGCAGTACTTC
TRBJ1-1 TRBD1 NA TRBV4-1 CASSQDGTGTVGTEAFF TGCGCCAGCAGCCAAGATGGTACCGGGACAGTAGGTACTGAAGCTTTCTTT
TRBJ1-3 NA once TRBV6-5 CASSRSSGNTIYF TGTGCCAGCTCACGGAGCTCTGGAAACACCATATATTTT
TRBJ2-1 TRBD2 once TRBV30 CACKIAGGNHNEQFF TGTGCCTGTAAAATAGCGGGAGGGAACCACAATGAGCAGTTCTTC
TRBJ2-7 TRBD1 NA TRBV5-1 CASSLAGQGAYEQYF TGCGCCAGCAGCTTGGCGGGACAGGGTGCCTACGAGCAGTACTTC
TRBJ2-7 TRBD1 NA TRBV6-5 CASRTPGTGQGEQYF TGTGCCAGCAGAACCCCCGGGACAGGACAGGGCGAGCAGTACTTC
TRBJ2-1 NA NA TRBV29-1 CSVDRGRGNEQFF TGCAGCGTTGATCGGGGAAGAGGGAATGAGCAGTTCTTC
TRBJ2-3 TRBD2 NA TRBV10-3 CAISEGLAGSTDTQYF TGTGCCATCAGTGAGGGGCTAGCGGGGTCCACAGATACGCAGTATTTT
TRBJ1-2 NA NA TRBV7-9 CASSFELGHYGYTF TGTGCCAGCAGCTTCGAGTTGGGGCACTATGGCTACACCTTC
TRBJ1-2 NA NA TRBV2 CASSSVNYGYTF TGTGCCAGCAGTAGCGTGAACTATGGCTACACCTTC
TRBJ1-2 NA NA TRBV5-1 CASSPGSGGYGYTF TGCGCCAGCAGCCCCGGTTCGGGTGGCTATGGCTACACCTTC
TRBJ1-5 NA NA TRBV28 CASRTENQPQHF TGTGCCAGCAGGACTGAGAATCAGCCCCAGCATTTT
TRBJ1-1 TRBD1 NA TRBV4-1 CASSQKTGVTEAFF TGCGCCAGCAGCCAGAAGACAGGGGTGACTGAAGCTTTCTTT
TRBJ2-1 TRBD2 NA TRBV25-1 CASRAGAHEQFF TGTGCCAGCAGGGCGGGAGCGCATGAGCAGTTCTTC
TRBJ1-2 TRBD1 NA TRBV6-6 CASTRPGGLKTRDGYTF TGTGCCAGCACTCGACCAGGGGGCCTAAAAACGAGGGATGGCTACACCTTC
TRBJ2-2 NA NA TRBV2 CASSYREAGELFF TGTGCCAGCAGTTACCGGGAAGCCGGGGAGCTGTTTTTT
TRBJ1-1 NA NA TRBV12-3/TRBV12-4 CASRGDWNTEAFF TGTGCCAGCAGGGGGGACTGGAACACTGAAGCTTTCTTT
TRBJ2-2 TRBD2 NA TRBV5-8 CASSLGLALNTGELFF TGTGCCAGCAGCTTGGGACTAGCGCTGAACACCGGGGAGCTGTTTTTT
TRBJ1-4 NA NA TRBV10-3 CAIRAPTGEKLFF TGTGCCATCAGAGCTCCCACTGGTGAAAAACTGTTTTTT
TRBJ2-1 NA NA TRBV2 CASSDRDEQFF TGTGCCAGCAGTGATCGGGATGAGCAGTTCTTC
TRBJ2-2 NA NA TRBV15 CATSRDRVTGELFF TGTGCCACCAGCAGAGATCGGGTGACCGGGGAGCTGTTTTTT
TRBJ1-5 TRBD1 NA TRBV2 CASSDGGQGEQPQHF TGTGCCAGCAGTGACGGGGGACAGGGGGAGCAGCCCCAGCATTTT
TRBJ1-2 TRBD1 few TRBV5-6 CASSLGDRDNYGYTF TGTGCCAGCAGCCTCGGGGACAGGGACAACTATGGCTACACCTTC
TRBJ1-4 NA once TRBV10-3 CAISVGGQENEKLFF TGTGCCATCAGTGTCGGGGGGCAGGAGAATGAAAAACTGTTTTTT
TRBJ1-6 NA NA TRBV6-5 CASRGAGGNSPLHF TGTGCCAGCAGGGGGGCGGGAGGAAATTCACCCCTCCACTTT
TRBJ2-6 NA few TRBV10-1 CASSGGSGANVLTF TGCGCCAGCAGTGGAGGCTCTGGGGCCAACGTCCTGACTTTC
TRBJ1-5 NA once TRBV10-2 CASSEIEGEQPQHF TGCGCCAGCAGTGAGATAGAGGGGGAGCAGCCCCAGCATTTT
TRBJ2-1 NA NA TRBV18 CASSSGGNEQFF TGTGCCAGCTCATCCGGTGGCAATGAGCAGTTCTTC
TRBJ1-4 TRBD1 NA TRBV15 CATSRDSPGTGEKLFF TGTGCCACCAGCAGGGATTCTCCCGGGACAGGGGAAAAACTGTTTTTT
TRBJ2-1 NA NA TRBV14 CASSPDNNEQFF TGTGCCAGCAGCCCTGACAACAATGAGCAGTTCTTC
TRBJ1-1 NA NA TRBV5-1 CASKWGPYDTEAFF TGCGCCAGCAAATGGGGCCCATACGACACTGAAGCTTTCTTT
TRBJ1-2 NA NA TRBV5-1 CASSFGVNYGYTF TGCGCCAGCAGCTTCGGGGTGAACTATGGCTACACCTTC
TRBJ2-1 NA NA TRBV3-1/TRBV3-2 CASRQTYEQFF TGTGCCAGCAGACAAACTTATGAGCAGTTCTTC
TRBJ1-1 NA NA TRBV5-1 CASSLTARTEAFF TGCGCCAGCAGCTTGACTGCACGGACTGAAGCTTTCTTT
TRBJ2-1 NA NA TRBV14 CASSPFLLGGGQFF TGTGCCAGCAGCCCGTTTTTATTAGGAGGTGGGCAGTTCTTC
TRBJ1-1 NA NA TRBV28 CASSLEMNTEAFF TGTGCCAGCAGTCTGGAGATGAACACTGAAGCTTTCTTT
TRBJ2-7 TRBD2 few TRBV9 CASSVSGGGYEQYF TGTGCCAGCAGCGTATCTGGCGGGGGCTACGAGCAGTACTTC
TRBJ1-1 NA NA TRBV9 CASSYGVNTEAFF TGTGCCAGCAGCTACGGGGTGAACACTGAAGCTTTCTTT